These 30 T cell receptor beta chains share one sample of origin, sequenced in a study of long-term antiretroviral therapy in people with HIV. At survey level, the immunoSEQ assay was run in its v3.0 version. Generated by immunoSEQ multiplex PCR, the TCRdb table keeps only in-frame clones and is missing some. The sample lists more than 20,000 clones; roughly 94% were seen once. Sequenced material: unsorted PBMCs, taken 4.9 years after starting antiretroviral therapy. All receptors derive from a woman between 45 and 60 years old with HIV.

The CDR3 reads CASSLGTNLEAFF. The CDR3 DNA is TGTGCCAGCAGTCTGGGGACTAATCTAGAAGCTTTCTTT. The chain carries TRBV28 and TRBJ1-1; possible D gene TRBD1, 5 bases. The CDR3 totals 13 residues. CDR1 is MDHEN and CDR2 is SYDVKM in the germline V gene. V was cut by 5 bases and J by 8 bases, with 15 bases left in between. Supplemented by reference TRBV28 and TRBJ1-1, the full variable domain reads DVKVTQSSRYLVKRTGEKVFLECVQDMDHENMFWYRQDPGLGLRLIYFSYDVKMKEKGDIPEGYSVSREKKERFSLILESASTNQTSMYLCASSLGTNLEAFFGQGTRLTVV.

The chain uses TRBV15 and TRBJ1-2; D uncertain. Germline-derived CDR1 and CDR2 are LNHNV and YYDKDF (reference sequence). V was trimmed by 0 bases and J by 4 bases, leaving 9 bases between them. This CDR3 comprises 14 residues. Here the CDR3 reads CATSRDDGAYGYTF. The CDR3 coding sequence is TGTGCCACCAGCAGAGATGACGGCGCCTATGGCTACACCTTC.

This clone turned up a few times. This chain connects TRBV29-1 to TRBJ1-1; 8 bases map to TRBD1. J gave up 0 bases and V 4 bases, and 25 bases lay outside the gene matches. The germline V gene encodes CDR1 SQVTM and CDR2 ANQGSEA. The CDR3 totals 21 residues. The CDR3 here is CSVGPRDRIRRDSTLNTEAFF. The CDR3 DNA is TGCAGCGTTGGACCTCGGGACAGGATTCGGCGTGACAGCACCCTGAACACTGAAGCTTTCTTT.

The chain joins TRBV5-6 to TRBJ2-3; 7 nucleotides match TRBD1. Germline V gene lookup returns CDR1 SGHDT and CDR2 YYEEEE. The CDR3 has 17 amino acids. V lost 4 bases to trimming and J lost 7 bases; unmatched junction nucleotides: 18. The CDR3 bases are TGTGCCAGCAGCGAAACAGGGGTCGAGATCCTCTTTCATACGCAGTATTTT. Translation gives CASSETGVEILFHTQYF.

The chain has TRBV10-3 and TRBJ2-3, with 13 bases aligning to TRBD2. The V segment lost 0 bases and the J segment 4 bases; nucleotides outside the gene matches: 4. Germline V gene lookup returns CDR1 ENHRY and CDR2 SYGVKD. This CDR3 region has 17 residues. CDR3 DNA: TGTGCCATCAGTGAGTCGAGGGGACTAGCGGGACCAGATACGCAGTATTTT. It yields the protein CAISESRGLAGPDTQYF.

V gene TRBV7-9 combines with J gene TRBJ2-3; no definite D call. V lost 5 bases to trimming and J lost 2 bases, with 2 bases between them. Germline CDR1 reads SEHNR; CDR2 reads FQNEAQ (reference sequence). The CDR3 has 11 amino acids. The CDR3 DNA sequence: TGTGCCAGCAGCGTCACAGATACGCAGTATTTT. Translated: CASSVTDTQYF.

The chain uses TRBV7-2 and TRBJ2-7; 11 nucleotides line up with TRBD2. The CDR3 spans 14 residues. J was trimmed by 3 bases and V by 2 bases; bases with no gene match: 0. CDR1 is SGHTA, CDR2 FQGNSA, per germline. This CDR3 is CASSLTSGSYEQYF. The CDR3 DNA follows: TGTGCCAGCAGCTTAACTAGCGGGAGCTACGAGCAGTACTTC.

The chain links TRBV7-8 to TRBJ1-1, with TRBD1 identical over 8 bases. With 5 bases clipped from V and 0 bases from J, the junction kept 5 bases outside the gene matches. The CDR3 has 15 amino acids. The germline V gene has CDR1 SGHVS and CDR2 FQNEAQ. The CDR3 loop is CASSPRQGMNTEAFF. The DNA of the CDR3 is TGTGCCAGCAGCCCACGACAGGGGATGAACACTGAAGCTTTCTTT.

V and J are TRBV19 and TRBJ2-5; 8 positions match TRBD2. This CDR3 region has 16 residues. Germline loops: CDR1 LNHDA, CDR2 SQIVND (reference sequence). The J segment lost 2 bases and the V segment lost 5 bases, leaving 10 bases of the junction unmatched. In DNA form, the CDR3 reads TGTGCCAGTAGTTTTAGAGCGGGAGTGGGGCAAGAGACCCAGTACTTC. Translation: CASSFRAGVGQETQYF.

V is TRBV11-1 and J is TRBJ1-2; no firm D call. The V gene's germline CDR1 is SGHAT and CDR2 FQDESV (reference sequence). Deletions cut 5 bases from V and 0 bases from J, with 13 bases between. CDR3 length: 15 residues. The CDR3 coding sequence is TGTGCCAGCAGCACAACAGCCACATCTAACTATGGCTACACCTTC. Translated, it gives CASSTTATSNYGYTF.

This chain uses TRBV7-6 with TRBJ2-3; 7 bases fit TRBD2. J was trimmed by 3 bases and V by 5 bases; bases with no gene match: 8. This CDR3 is built from 15 residues. Germline V gives CDR1 SGHVS, CDR2 FNYEAQ. CDR3 amino acids: CASSPSGTSTDTQYF. DNA of the CDR3: TGTGCCAGCAGCCCGAGCGGGACGAGTACAGATACGCAGTATTTT.

CDR3 region: CASSLGHREQDTGELFF. DNA of the CDR3: TGCGCCAGCAGCTTGGGGCACAGGGAGCAGGACACCGGGGAGCTGTTTTTT. The chain is built from TRBV5-1 and TRBJ2-2, with D maybe TRBD1 (6 bases). CDR1 and CDR2 (germline): SGHRS, YFSETQ. V lost 0 bases and J 3 bases, leaving 15 bases between the germline ends. The CDR3 runs to 17 residues.

This clone was detected a few times. The chain joins TRBV15 to TRBJ1-5, with D perhaps TRBD1 (5 bases). The germline CDR1 and CDR2 sequences are LNHNV and YYDKDF (reference sequence). There are 14 residues in the CDR3. V was clipped by 0 bases and J by 5 bases, with 8 bases between them. The CDR3 nucleotides read TGTGCCACCAGCAGAGATACAGGTTATCAGCCCCAGCATTTT. Translation: CATSRDTGYQPQHF.

The J gene is TRBJ2-7, the V gene TRBV7-9; D not resolved. The CDR3 sequence is 18 residues long. V was clipped by 1 base and J by 3 bases, with 22 bases between them. The germline CDR1 and CDR2 sequences are SEHNR and FQNEAQ (reference sequence). The CDR3 reads CASSLGVNGLEKIYEQYF. In DNA, the CDR3 is TGTGCCAGCAGCTTAGGTGTAAACGGTTTGGAAAAAATCTACGAGCAGTACTTC.

This rearrangement joins TRBV6-1 to TRBJ2-1; D is perhaps TRBD1 or TRBD2 (5 bases each). V lost 2 bases and J lost 12, with 20 bases in between. There are 15 residues in the CDR3. Germline values: CDR1 MNHNS, CDR2 SASEGT. Written as DNA, the CDR3 is TGTGCCAGCAGTGAACGGCTAGTTGGGGGTGGGTGGCAGTTCTTC. Its translation is CASSERLVGGGWQFF.

This sequence joins TRBV10-3 and TRBJ1-4; 8 positions agree with TRBD1. The CDR3 contains 12 residues. Losses at the gene ends were 10 bases for V and 8 bases for J; bases not matched to a gene: 6. Germline lookup yields CDR1 ENHRY and CDR2 SYGVKD. CDR3 sequence reads: CATRDRIEKLFF. For the CDR3, the DNA is TGTGCCACACGGGACAGGATCGAAAAACTGTTTTTT.

The chain carries TRBV2 and TRBJ1-5; unclear D gene. Germline-derived CDR1 and CDR2 are SNHLY and FYNNEI. Trimming stripped 5 bases from V and 2 bases from J, with 16 bases between. This CDR3 is built from 16 residues. CDR3 amino acids: CASSPGPGWGNQPQHF. In DNA form, the CDR3 reads TGTGCCAGCAGTCCGGGCCCAGGATGGGGCAATCAGCCCCAGCATTTT. Filled out from reference TRBV2 and TRBJ1-5, the complete variable domain reads EPEVTQTPSHQVTQMGQEVILRCVPISNHLYFYWYRQILGQKVEFLVSFYNNEISEKSEIFDDQFSVERPDGSNFTLKIRSTKLEDSAMYFCASSPGPGWGNQPQHFGDGTRLSIL.

The chain has TRBV15 and TRBJ1-5, with D unclear. The CDR3 consists of 15 residues. The germline V and J ends were trimmed by 2 bases and 6 bases, with 14 bases remaining between them. From germline, CDR1 is LNHNV and CDR2 YYDKDF (reference sequence). The CDR3 loop is CATSRSGGSLQPQHF. The CDR3 DNA sequence: TGTGCCACCAGCAGATCTGGAGGTAGTCTTCAGCCCCAGCATTTT.

The J gene is TRBJ2-1, the V gene TRBV29-1, with D perhaps matching TRBD2 (6 bases). The CDR3 has 14 residues. The germline V gene encodes CDR1 SQVTM and CDR2 ANQGSEA. Trimming shortened V by 7 bases and J by 3 bases, and 16 bases separated the two germline ends. CDR3 sequence: CSAPGSGGYNEQFF. CDR3 sequence (DNA): TGCAGCGCCCCGGGTAGCGGAGGCTACAATGAGCAGTTCTTC.

The CDR3: CASSQVYVMNEQFF. Written as DNA, the CDR3 is TGTGCCAGCAGCCAAGTTTACGTTATGAATGAGCAGTTCTTC. The chain is built from TRBV14 and TRBJ2-1, with D uncertain. V was shortened by 1 base and J by 7 bases, with 11 bases between the two germline ends. The germline V gene has CDR1 SGHDN and CDR2 FVKESK. There are 14 residues in the CDR3.

The CDR3 nucleotides read TGTGCCAGCAGCCTACAACCCGGGACGCTGAATGAGGGCTACACCTTC. Translation: CASSLQPGTLNEGYTF. The J gene is TRBJ1-2, the V gene TRBV7-2; D is possibly TRBD1 (5 bases). The germline V gene encodes CDR1 SGHTA and CDR2 FQGNSA. Trimming shortened V by 5 bases and J by 8 bases, and 24 bases separated the two germline ends. The CDR3 contains 16 residues.

The chain employs TRBV2 and TRBJ1-2, with D unclear. The germline V gene encodes CDR1 SNHLY and CDR2 FYNNEI. V lost 6 bases to trimming and J lost 8 bases, with 22 bases between them. The CDR3 is made up of 15 amino acids. The CDR3 sequence is CASSPKGVPRRGYTF. In DNA form, the CDR3 reads TGTGCCAGCAGCCCGAAAGGCGTTCCGAGGAGGGGCTACACCTTC.

This chain joins TRBV7-9 and TRBJ1-5; 10 bases are shared with TRBD1. Germline-derived CDR1 and CDR2 are SEHNR and FQNEAQ (reference sequence). CDR3 length equals 14 residues. Trimming took 5 bases from V and 7 from J; bases not matched to a gene: 5. CDR3 DNA sequence: TGTGCCAGCAGCCTGACAGGGGGCGGCCAGCCCCAGCATTTT. Translated: CASSLTGGGQPQHF.

The V call is TRBV7-6, the J call TRBJ2-1, with TRBD2 matching over 16 bases. CDR1 SGHVS and CDR2 FNYEAQ come from the germline V gene. V was clipped by 2 bases and J by 4 bases; unmatched bases: 17. The CDR3 spans 22 residues. The CDR3 spells CASSLRTGGDPGLAGGYNEQFF. The CDR3 bases are TGTGCCAGCAGCTTACGGACAGGGGGTGACCCGGGACTAGCGGGAGGGTACAATGAGCAGTTCTTC.

CDR3 sequence (DNA): TGTGCTAGTGGTTTGGTACGTAGGGGATGGACTGAAGCTTTCTTT. Translated, it gives CASGLVRRGWTEAFF. The rearrangement links TRBV12-5 to TRBJ1-1, with D perhaps matching TRBD1 (5 bases). Germline CDR1 is LGHNT and CDR2 is FRNRAP. With 0 bases removed from V and 5 bases from J, the gap between germline ends came to 13 bases. CDR3 length equals 15 residues. The full variable domain, completed using reference TRBV12-5 and TRBJ1-1, is DARVTQTPRHKVTEMGQEVTMRCQPILGHNTVFWYRQTMMQGLELLAYFRNRAPLDDSGMPKDRFSAEMPDATLATLKIQPSEPRDSAVYFCASGLVRRGWTEAFFGQGTRLTVV.

The rearrangement joins TRBV28 to TRBJ1-5; the D is unclear. The CDR3 has 16 residues. The germline V gene has CDR1 MDHEN and CDR2 SYDVKM. The ends were cut back, 1 base at V and 4 bases at J, with 14 bases in the middle. CDR3 in amino acids: CASSLYGSTINQPQHF. The CDR3 DNA sequence: TGTGCCAGCAGTTTATATGGGTCTACTATTAATCAGCCCCAGCATTTT.

V gene TRBV2 combines with J gene TRBJ2-7; the D is unclear. The V end was cut by 4 bases, the J end by 2 bases, with 3 bases between. Germline V lookup: CDR1 SNHLY, CDR2 FYNNEI. The CDR3 runs 11 residues. CDR3 loop: CASSGTYEQYF. The CDR3 coding sequence is TGTGCCAGCAGTGGAACCTACGAGCAGTACTTC.

J is TRBJ2-3 and V is TRBV29-1, with 10 nucleotides matching TRBD2. Germline trimming cut 6 bases from V and 2 bases from J; bases unmatched to any gene: 5. Germline CDR1 and CDR2: SQVTM and ANQGSEA. This CDR3 is built from 14 residues. In DNA form, the CDR3 reads TGCAGCGTCCGGACTAGCGGCAACACAGATACGCAGTATTTT. Protein sequence: CSVRTSGNTDTQYF.

The chain has TRBV5-5 and TRBJ2-7; 10 positions match TRBD1. The CDR3 totals 16 residues. The germline gives CDR1 SGHKS, CDR2 YYEKEE (reference sequence). Losses at the gene ends were 4 bases for V and 2 bases for J; bases not matched to a gene: 9. CDR3 nucleotides: TGTGCCAGCAGCGTCCCGACAGGGGGCCGAGCCTACGAGCAGTACTTC. This translates into CASSVPTGGRAYEQYF.

The V call is TRBV5-1, the J call TRBJ1-2, with unresolved D. Germline V gives CDR1 SGHRS, CDR2 YFSETQ. The CDR3 has 11 residues. Trimming took off 4 bases at V and 8 bases at J, with 9 bases between the two ends. DNA of the CDR3: TGCGCCAGCAGCCCCGGGTCGGGCTACACCTTC. Translation gives CASSPGSGYTF.